Below, 8 T cell receptor beta chains from the same sample are listed, as sequenced in a study of T cell repertoires in cytomegalovirus infection. TCRdb re-called the reads through MiXCR, storing one row per CDR3 protein. Of under 800,000 distinct CDR3 sequences listed, 24% are singletons. Sequencing was done on a sample of CD8+ T cells from PBMCs. Source of these receptors: a human donor in good health (CMV status not recorded). Some clones in this sample may be carry-over from other donors' samples.

The table lists this clonotype with a count of one. The chain carries TRBV15 and TRBJ2-7; 7 positions match TRBD2. The CDR3 has 14 amino acids. J gave up 5 bases and V 4 bases, and 8 bases lay outside the gene matches. The germline CDR1 and CDR2 sequences are LNHNV and YYDKDF (reference sequence). The CDR3 sequence: CATSIGGYHNEQYF. In DNA, the CDR3 is TGTGCCACCAGCATCGGGGGGTACCACAACGAGCAGTACTTC.

The V call is TRBV10-3, the J call TRBJ1-2; D is perhaps TRBD1 (6 bases). Trimming cost V 0 bases and J 5 bases, with 13 bases left between them. The CDR3 runs 15 residues. Germline V gene lookup returns CDR1 ENHRY and CDR2 SYGVKD. This CDR3 is CAISESKTGPYGYTF. CDR3 bases: TGTGCCATCAGTGAGTCGAAGACAGGTCCATATGGCTACACCTTC.

This chain uses TRBV5-5 with TRBJ2-1; no definite D call. Trimming left V 7 bases short and J 8 bases short, with 19 bases between. CDR1 is SGHKS, CDR2 YYEKEE, per germline (reference sequence). The length of the CDR3 is 14 residues. CDR3 nucleotide sequence: TGTGCCAGCCCACGCGGCAGCGACGTAGATGAGCAGTTCTTC. Residues: CASPRGSDVDEQFF.

The V call is TRBV28, the J call TRBJ2-3, with D perhaps matching TRBD2 (6 bases). Between the trimmed V and J ends, which lost 4 bases and 4 bases, there was a span of 21 bases. Germline-derived CDR1 and CDR2 are MDHEN and SYDVKM. This CDR3 is built from 17 residues. The DNA for the CDR3 is TGTGCCAGCAGTTGGGCCACAACGGGACTGTACGCAGATACGCAGTATTTT. Translating it yields CASSWATTGLYADTQYF. The variable domain in full, with the rest retrieved from reference TRBV28 and TRBJ2-3, is DVKVTQSSRYLVKRTGEKVFLECVQDMDHENMFWYRQDPGLGLRLIYFSYDVKMKEKGDIPEGYSVSREKKERFSLILESASTNQTSMYLCASSWATTGLYADTQYFGPGTRLTVL.

This clonotype showed up just once. The chain recombines TRBV28 with TRBJ2-7, with 7 bases matching TRBD1. The CDR3 is 15 residues long. The V and J ends lost 5 bases and 2 bases, in that order; junction bases with no gene match: 9. Looked up from germline, CDR1 is MDHEN and CDR2 is SYDVKM. CDR3 sequence (DNA): TGTGCCAGCAGTCCCTACCAGACAGGGACCTACGAGCAGTACGTC. This codes for CASSPYQTGTYEQYV.

In its sample, this clonotype was seen a few times. The J gene is TRBJ2-1, the V gene TRBV20-1, with D uncertain. This CDR3 has 15 residues. Trimming pared 0 bases from V and 2 bases from J, leaving 11 bases between. The germline CDR1 and CDR2 sequences are DFQATT and SNEGSKA (reference sequence). CDR3 in amino acids: CSARDLGSAYNEQFF. The CDR3 DNA is TGCAGTGCTAGAGATTTGGGTTCAGCCTACAATGAGCAGTTCTTC.

The chain carries TRBV10-3 and TRBJ2-1; possibly TRBD1 for D (6 bases). V was shortened by 8 bases and J by 3 bases, with 17 bases between the two germline ends. Germline lookup yields CDR1 ENHRY and CDR2 SYGVKD. The CDR3 runs 15 residues. CDR3 DNA: TGTGCCATCCTGAACCGGGACACTAGCTACAATGAGCAGTTCTTC. It codes for CAILNRDTSYNEQFF.

This clonotype was counted only a few times. The V and J genes are TRBV29-1 and TRBJ1-2, with D uncertain. This CDR3 contains 14 residues. The ends were cut back, 4 bases at V and 0 bases at J, with 12 bases in the middle. Germline values: CDR1 SQVTM, CDR2 ANQGSEA. The CDR3 sequence: CSVVGQRSNYGYTF. The CDR3 DNA reads as TGCAGCGTTGTCGGCCAGAGATCTAACTATGGCTACACCTTC.